This T cell receptor beta chain was profiled in a study of cytomegalovirus exposure and HLA in healthy donors. The PCR ran on 60 Vbeta and 13 Jbeta primers. Sequencing used immunoSEQ multiplex PCR; TCRdb keeps in-frame clones, though not all of them. This table has 60,000 to 70,000 clones, more than 70% appearing once. With 7 bases clipped from V and 8 bases from J, the junction kept 14 bases outside the gene matches. The CDR3 length is 15 residues. Germline V CDR1 and CDR2: MNHEY, SMNVEV (reference sequence). Sequencing used PBMCs. This chain joins TRBV27 and TRBJ1-2; 9 bases are a match to TRBD1. The source of this sequence is a woman aged 40 to 50 in good health and CMV-seropositive. The CDR3 nucleotides are TGTGCCAGCACCTCTAGAACAGGGGGCGAGCCGGGCTACACCTTC. Its protein is CASTSRTGGEPGYTF.